This TCR beta chain appears in the sequencing data of a study of blood T cell repertoires in COVID-19. Clones were sequenced by immunoSEQ multiplex PCR, and TCRdb holds only the in-frame ones, with some missing. The data show 170,000 or so clones, around 86% seen once. The CDR3 sequence is 14 residues long. The germline V gene encodes CDR1 MGHDK and CDR2 SYGVNS. V was clipped by 5 bases and J by 6 bases; unmatched bases: 9. The source of this sequence is a man aged 40-49 years with active or convalescent COVID-19. V and J are TRBV25-1 and TRBJ2-7; TRBD1 aligns across 8 bases. What was sequenced was peripheral blood. CDR3 sequence: CASSHGRGRFEQYF. CDR3 nucleotide sequence: TGTGCCAGCAGTCATGGCAGGGGGCGGTTCGAGCAGTACTTC.